This TCR beta chain stems from a study of cytomegalovirus exposure and HLA in healthy donors. PCR used 60 Vbeta primers and 13 Jbeta primers. Assay used: immunoSEQ multiplex PCR; TCRdb lists only in-frame clones, some missing. The sample has under 150,000 clones; the top ten hold 2% to 3%. CDR3 size: 16 residues. Germline CDR1 LGHNA, CDR2 YNFKEQ. V lost 7 bases and J lost 2; bases outside the gene matches: 11. About this clone itself: Its antigen is not known.

General observations from the study: Associated with HLA alleles at 0.05 false discovery rate in a later analysis were 16,951 TCR beta sequences. Upon later analysis, TCR association rates were observed to vary by HLA locus, being highest for DRB1 and lowest for HLA-C. In the analysis, some V segments, TRBV6-2 and TRBV6-3 included, were excluded as indistinguishable. Earlier analysis yielded a pattern in which most TCR beta V segments were productive about 90% or about 30% of the time.

The receptor was derived from a man between 35 and 55 years old in good health and CMV-seronegative. The V call is TRBV4-2, the J call TRBJ2-3; 8 bases align to TRBD1. Sample: PBMCs. CDR3 sequence: CASTAGTGQSTDTQYF. The DNA for the CDR3 is TGTGCCAGCACCGCCGGGACAGGTCAATCCACAGATACGCAGTATTTT.